These 11 T cell receptor beta chains were sequenced from one sample in a study of cytomegalovirus exposure and HLA in healthy donors. Primers: 60 Vbeta forward and 13 Jbeta reverse. Assay used: immunoSEQ multiplex PCR; TCRdb lists only in-frame clones, some missing. The sample lists 95,000 or so clones, around 81% seen once, with around 4.2% in the top ten. Material: PBMCs. These receptors originate from a woman between 65 and 79 years old in good health and CMV-seropositive.

The V and J genes are TRBV7-2 and TRBJ2-5; the D is unclear. This CDR3 contains 15 residues. Trimming took off 1 base at V and 5 bases at J, with 14 bases between the two ends. The germline CDR1 and CDR2 sequences are SGHTA and FQGNSA. The CDR3 sequence: CASSLVGQNGETQYF. CDR3 nucleotides: TGTGCCAGCAGCTTAGTTGGCCAGAATGGTGAGACCCAGTACTTC.

J is TRBJ2-7 and V is TRBV7-2; tentative D call: TRBD1 (6 bases). CDR1 and CDR2 (germline): SGHTA, FQGNSA. This CDR3 spans 13 amino acids. V lost 4 bases and J lost 2, with 9 bases in between. The CDR3 loop is CASSSGQTYEQYF. CDR3 DNA: TGTGCCAGCAGCTCTGGACAGACCTACGAGCAGTACTTC. Filled out from reference TRBV7-2 and TRBJ2-7, the complete variable domain reads GAGVSQSPSNKVTEKGKDVELRCDPISGHTALYWYRQSLGQGLEFLIYFQGNSAPDKSGLPSDRFSAERTGGSVSTLTIQRTQQEDSAVYLCASSSGQTYEQYFGPGTRLTVT.

The table lists this clone with a few counts. The rearrangement joins TRBV19 to TRBJ2-5, with 10 bases identical to TRBD1. Germline V gene lookup returns CDR1 LNHDA and CDR2 SQIVND (reference sequence). The CDR3 contains 17 residues. Trimming at V came to 1 base and at J to 1 base, leaving 6 bases not matched to a gene. Written as DNA, the CDR3 is TGTGCCAGTAGTATAGTCGGGACAGGGGCCGGCCAAGAGACCCAGTACTTC. It specifies CASSIVGTGAGQETQYF.

The chain joins TRBV10-3 to TRBJ2-7; D might be TRBD1 (6 bases). The ends were cut back, 9 bases at V and 3 bases at J, with 12 bases in the middle. This CDR3 comprises 12 residues. CDR1 is ENHRY, CDR2 SYGVKD, per germline. CDR3 protein: CAIGPTGYEQYF. CDR3 nucleotide sequence: TGTGCCATTGGACCGACAGGCTACGAGCAGTACTTC.

The genes are TRBV6-5 and TRBJ1-4; D is unresolved. CDR1 MNHEY and CDR2 SVGAGI come from the germline V gene. The CDR3 is 14 amino acids. V lost 7 bases, J lost 0 bases, and 9 bases lay in between. Here the CDR3 DNA reads TGTGCCAGCAACCTAGGAGCAACTAATGAAAAACTGTTTTTT. Translation: CASNLGATNEKLFF.

This clone was found once. The chain joins TRBV18 to TRBJ2-5; TRBD1 matches 10 bases. The end of the DNA is better explained by TRBJ2-7, so the J call may be wrong. The germline V gene encodes CDR1 KGHSH and CDR2 LQKENI. CDR3 length equals 16 residues. The CDR3 DNA reads TGTGCCAGCTCACCGCTAAGGACAGGGGGGGTCTACGAGCAGTACTTC. Translation: CASSPLRTGGVYEQYF.

Note on this clone: Its ends do not fully match the called genes, so a read error is possible. The chain couples TRBV7-9 to TRBJ2-3; maybe TRBD2 (7 bases). The V gene's germline CDR1 is SEHNR and CDR2 FQNEAQ (reference sequence). The CDR3 sequence is 13 residues long. The CDR3 DNA is TGTTCCAGCAGCCCGCGGGGGCCCGATACGCAGTATTTT. It specifies CSSSPRGPDTQYF.

The chain uses TRBV14 and TRBJ2-5; TRBD1 matches 8 bases. The DNA end favors TRBJ2-7, so the J call may be wrong. Germline assignment: CDR1 SGHDN and CDR2 FVKESK. This CDR3 has 14 amino acids. CDR3 in amino acids: CASSQIDRGDEQYF. The DNA for the CDR3 is TGTGCCAGCAGCCAGATAGACAGGGGCGACGAGCAGTACTTC.

This chain connects TRBV28 to TRBJ2-4; tentatively, D is TRBD1 (5 bases). The CDR3 runs 13 residues. Germline lookup yields CDR1 MDHEN and CDR2 SYDVKM. Trimming shortened V by 4 bases and J by 2 bases, and 6 bases separated the two germline ends. CDR3 loop: CASSSGTKNIQYF. The DNA of the CDR3 is TGTGCCAGCAGTTCAGGGACCAAAAACATTCAGTACTTC.

The rearrangement links TRBV27 to TRBJ2-1, with TRBD1 identical over 9 bases. The ends lost 6 bases at V and 3 bases at J; junction bases unmatched: 9. Germline V lookup: CDR1 MNHEY, CDR2 SMNVEV (reference sequence). The CDR3 consists of 16 residues. CDR3 region: CASRVEQGALYNEQFF. The CDR3 region has the DNA TGTGCCAGCAGGGTAGAACAGGGGGCTCTCTACAATGAGCAGTTCTTC.

The chain uses TRBV7-3 and TRBJ2-7, with 13 bases matching TRBD2. V lost 4 bases, J lost 3 bases, and 3 bases stayed unmatched. Germline V lookup: CDR1 SGHTA, CDR2 FQGTGA. The CDR3 runs to 15 residues. The CDR3 DNA reads as TGTGCCAGCAGCTCCGGACTAGCGGGAGACTACGAGCAGTACTTC. As protein: CASSSGLAGDYEQYF.